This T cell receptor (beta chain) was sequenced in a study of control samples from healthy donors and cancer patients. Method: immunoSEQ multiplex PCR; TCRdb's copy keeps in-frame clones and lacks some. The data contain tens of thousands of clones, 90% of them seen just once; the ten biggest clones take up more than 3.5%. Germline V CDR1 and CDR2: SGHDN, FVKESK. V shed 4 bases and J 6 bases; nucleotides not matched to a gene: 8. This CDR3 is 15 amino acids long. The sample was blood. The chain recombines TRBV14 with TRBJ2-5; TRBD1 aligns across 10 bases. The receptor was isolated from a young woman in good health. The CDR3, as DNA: TGTGCCAGCAGCCTCGGGACAGGGGAACTCCAGACCCAGTACTTC. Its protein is CASSLGTGELQTQYF.